These 14 T cell receptor beta chains share one sample of origin, sequenced in a study of blood T cell repertoires in COVID-19 (dated by TCRdb to between 2020 and 2021). Receptor libraries were prepared by the immunoSEQ multiplex PCR assay. Not all clones reach the TCRdb copy of this immuneACCESS table, which keeps in-frame sequences only. Checked studies attribute under half of the gap to unresolved V genes and leave the rest unexplained. The sample contains approximately 280,000 clones, around nine tenths of them found a single time. Jointly, the top ten make up over 2% of the sample. Sequenced material: PBMCs or T cells enriched from blood (not recorded which). These receptors all come from a woman in her late teens or twenties who had recovered from COVID-19.

The chain uses TRBV15 and TRBJ1-5, with unresolved D. Trimming stripped 1 base from V and 3 bases from J, with 4 bases between. CDR3 length: 13 residues. The germline gives CDR1 LNHNV, CDR2 YYDKDF (reference sequence). CDR3 protein: CATSRGLNQPQHF. CDR3 DNA: TGTGCCACCAGCAGAGGACTCAATCAGCCCCAGCATTTT.

The chain has TRBV12-3 or TRBV12-4 and TRBJ1-5; D not resolved. V lost 7 bases to trimming and J lost 6 bases, with 13 bases between them. This CDR3 is built from 13 residues. CDR3 sequence reads: CASTSKSGQPQHF. The CDR3, as DNA: TGTGCCAGCACGTCGAAAAGCGGTCAGCCCCAGCATTTT.

The V gene is TRBV19, the J gene TRBJ1-4; 8 bases are a match to TRBD1. Germline assignment: CDR1 LNHDA and CDR2 SQIVND (reference sequence). The CDR3 consists of 12 residues. The ends lost 9 bases at V and 8 bases at J; junction bases unmatched: 5. The CDR3 protein is CASRQGSEKLFF. In nucleotides, the CDR3 is TGTGCCAGCAGACAGGGGTCCGAAAAACTGTTTTTT.

This clone was seen just once. This chain links TRBV20-1 with TRBJ1-1; possible D gene TRBD1, 5 bases. The CDR3 sequence is 14 residues long. V lost 3 bases, J lost 5 bases, and 16 bases lay in between. Germline CDR1 reads DFQATT; CDR2 reads SNEGSKA (reference sequence). CDR3 in amino acids: CSASPGGVTTEAFF. In DNA form, the CDR3 reads TGCAGTGCTAGTCCGGGGGGGGTGACTACTGAAGCTTTCTTT.

The chain links TRBV6-6 to TRBJ1-1, with D perhaps matching TRBD1 (6 bases). Germline loops: CDR1 MNHNY, CDR2 SVGAGI (reference sequence). The CDR3 is 13 residues long. V lost 10 bases and J lost 3, with 15 bases in between. DNA for the CDR3: TGTGCCATTCGGGAAACAGGGTACACTGAAGCTTTCTTT. As protein: CAIRETGYTEAFF.

This clone was seen only once. The chain combines TRBV10-3 with TRBJ2-2; D possibly corresponds to TRBD1 (6 bases). Germline V gene lookup returns CDR1 ENHRY and CDR2 SYGVKD. V was clipped by 4 bases and J by 5 bases, with 17 bases between them. The CDR3 is 16 amino acids. CDR3 DNA: TGTGCCATCAGTGGGTCAGGGGCTGGGGAAACCGGGGAGCTGTTTTTT. Residues: CAISGSGAGETGELFF.

V and J are TRBV5-6 and TRBJ1-6; 8 bases are a match to TRBD1. Germline V CDR1 and CDR2: SGHDT, YYEEEE. The length of the CDR3 is 14 residues. J lost 9 bases, V lost 0 bases, and 2 bases had no gene match. The CDR3 loop reads CASSLGDRTSPLHF. The CDR3 coding sequence is TGTGCCAGCAGCTTGGGGGACAGGACTTCACCCCTCCACTTT.

The chain uses TRBV6-6 and TRBJ1-3, with D hard to call. The V gene lost 7 bases and the J gene lost 4 bases, with 14 bases spanning the gap. This CDR3 is 14 amino acids long. Per germline, CDR1 MNHNY and CDR2 SVGAGI (reference sequence). DNA of the CDR3: TGTGCCAGCATGGGTCGGGTGACGGGAAACACCATATATTTT. Residues: CASMGRVTGNTIYF.

The genes are TRBV7-2 and TRBJ2-7; TRBD2 is a possible D gene (5 bases). This CDR3 has 12 residues. Germline V gene data show CDR1 as SGHTA and CDR2 as FQGNSA. Trimming cost V 5 bases and J 5 bases, with 10 bases left between them. The CDR3 region is CASSRGTHEQYF. The CDR3 coding sequence is TGTGCCAGCAGCCGGGGTACACACGAGCAGTACTTC.

This clone was seen at least ten times. The chain joins TRBV11-2 to TRBJ2-7, with 8 bases fitting TRBD1. The CDR3 is 13 amino acids. Germline V gene data show CDR1 as SGHAT and CDR2 as FQNNGV. With 7 bases clipped from V and 3 bases from J, the junction kept 5 bases outside the gene matches. The CDR3 nucleotides are TGTGCCAGCACCCCGGACAGGGACTACGAGCAGTACTTC. This translates into CASTPDRDYEQYF.

The chain combines TRBV5-6 with TRBJ1-5; D is perhaps TRBD1 (5 bases). Trimming shortened V by 1 base and J by 0 bases, and 8 bases separated the two germline ends. Germline CDR1 is SGHDT and CDR2 is YYEEEE. CDR3 length equals 15 residues. The CDR3 nucleotides read TGTGCCAGCAGCTTGTGGGGCTTTAGCAATCAGCCCCAGCATTTT. It is translated as CASSLWGFSNQPQHF. Filled out from reference TRBV5-6 and TRBJ1-5, the complete variable domain reads DAGVTQSPTHLIKTRGQQVTLRCSPKSGHDTVSWYQQALGQGPQFIFQYYEEEERQRGNFPDRFSGHQFPNYSSELNVNALLLGDSALYLCASSLWGFSNQPQHFGDGTRLSIL.

This clone was observed a few times. The chain joins TRBV30 to TRBJ1-3; 8 bases align to TRBD1. V lost 4 bases, J lost 4 bases, and 3 bases stayed unmatched. The CDR3 loop spans 13 amino acids. Per the germline V gene, CDR1 is GTSNPN and CDR2 is SVGIG (reference sequence). In DNA form, the CDR3 reads TGTGCCTGGACAACAGGGGGAGGAAACACCATATATTTT. Translation: CAWTTGGGNTIYF.

The chain employs TRBV7-2 and TRBJ2-7; 9 bases agree with TRBD1. Germline loops: CDR1 SGHTA, CDR2 FQGNSA. The CDR3 totals 16 residues. With V trimmed by 1 base and J by 0 bases, 4 bases remained unmatched. The CDR3 loop is CASSLGTGALSYEQYF. In DNA form, the CDR3 reads TGTGCCAGCAGCTTAGGGACAGGGGCCCTCTCCTACGAGCAGTACTTC.

This sequence joins TRBV9 and TRBJ1-1, with 7 bases matching TRBD1. The CDR3 sequence is 14 residues long. The germline V gene has CDR1 SGDLS and CDR2 YYNGEE. V shed 2 bases, J shed 0 bases, and the junction held 1 base outside the gene matches. CDR3 amino acids: CASSVTGVNTEAFF. Here the CDR3 DNA reads TGTGCCAGCAGCGTTACAGGGGTGAACACTGAAGCTTTCTTT.